This T cell receptor (beta chain) stems from a study of shared clonotypes between healthy human individuals. Overall study: Donors had three CD4 naive, three CD4 memory, two CD8 naive and one CD8 memory plate apiece.

In replicate PCRs of sorted subsets, roughly 210 ng DNA, 29,000 or so T cell genomes, was used. TCRdb's table, derived via immunoSEQ multiplex PCR, lists solely in-frame clones and lacks some. The sample includes millions of clones, approximately 94% of them seen just once. The V end was cut by 3 bases, the J end by 7 bases, with 10 bases between. Germline V gene sequence: CDR1 SNHLY, CDR2 FYNNEI. CDR3 length: 13 amino acids. Naivety among CD8 cells was defined by CD45RO negativity and positive CCR7 selection, thereby excluding terminally differentiated effector memory CD45RA+ cells. The specimen sequenced was naive CD8+ T cells sorted from blood. V is TRBV2 and J is TRBJ2-1; TRBD1 might be the D (6 bases). The receptor was derived from a man between 18 and 35 years old in good health. DNA of the CDR3: TGTGCCAGCAGTGACGTCAGGGGAAATGAGCAGTTCTTC. Translated: CASSDVRGNEQFF. Based on the CDR3 plus reference TRBV2 and TRBJ2-1, the full variable domain is EPEVTQTPSHQVTQMGQEVILRCVPISNHLYFYWYRQILGQKVEFLVSFYNNEISEKSEIFDDQFSVERPDGSNFTLKIRSTKLEDSAMYFCASSDVRGNEQFFGPGTRLTVL.